A single sample gave rise to the 25 T cell receptor beta chains below, sequenced in a study of beta chain features in type 1 diabetes. Expressed TCRB transcripts were sequenced after all isolated RNA was converted to cDNA. Sequenced by immunoSEQ multiplex PCR; TCRdb stores in-frame clones only, minus some. The profile covers fewer than 350,000 clones, with around a fifth appearing a single time and around 0.045% taken by the ten largest. The sample was naive CD4+ T cells from blood. The receptors here all came from a woman between 18 and 29 years old in good health.

This chain joins TRBV7-2 and TRBJ2-3; possibly TRBD1 for D (6 bases). Germline CDR1 reads SGHTA; CDR2 reads FQGNSA. V dropped 2 bases and J dropped 2 bases, with 11 bases sitting between them. This CDR3 has 15 residues. The CDR3 DNA sequence: TGTGCCAGCAGCTTATGGGGGCAGGTCACAGATACGCAGTATTTT. It translates to CASSLWGQVTDTQYF.

The chain uses TRBV9 and TRBJ2-7, with D possibly matching TRBD1 (6 bases). The CDR3 has 15 amino acids. Germline lookup yields CDR1 SGDLS and CDR2 YYNGEE. The V gene lost 0 bases and the J gene lost 4 bases, with 14 bases spanning the gap. This chain's CDR3 is CASSVAGQFEYEQYF. The CDR3 DNA reads TGTGCCAGCAGCGTAGCCGGACAGTTCGAGTACGAGCAGTACTTC.

The chain couples TRBV9 to TRBJ2-3; 12 bases are shared with TRBD2. The CDR3 totals 19 residues. Unmatched junction bases numbered 11, after V lost 3 bases and J lost 0 bases. Germline values: CDR1 SGDLS, CDR2 YYNGEE. Written as DNA, the CDR3 is TGTGCCAGCAGCGAGGTACCGGGACTAGCGGGCCCTAGCACAGATACGCAGTATTTT. Translated, it gives CASSEVPGLAGPSTDTQYF.

The chain is built from TRBV7-2 and TRBJ2-1; D may be TRBD2 (6 bases). The CDR3 totals 15 residues. CDR1 is SGHTA, CDR2 FQGNSA, per germline. V shed 3 bases and J shed 1 base, with 10 bases lying between them. The CDR3 nucleotides read TGTGCCAGCAGCTTCGGCCTAGCGTCCTACAATGAGCAGTTCTTC. The encoded protein is CASSFGLASYNEQFF. The complete variable domain, with remaining parts taken from reference TRBV7-2 and TRBJ2-1, reads GAGVSQSPSNKVTEKGKDVELRCDPISGHTALYWYRQSLGQGLEFLIYFQGNSAPDKSGLPSDRFSAERTGGSVSTLTIQRTQQEDSAVYLCASSFGLASYNEQFFGPGTRLTVL.

The V and J genes are TRBV6-6 and TRBJ2-1; 11 nucleotides line up with TRBD2. The CDR3 totals 15 residues. Germline V gives CDR1 MNHNY, CDR2 SVGAGI (reference sequence). V trimming: 6 bases; J trimming: 8 bases; junction bases outside the gene matches: 9. The CDR3 DNA is TGTGCCAGCAGCCCTAGCGGGGGGTCGGTCCATGAGCAGTTCTTC. This translates into CASSPSGGSVHEQFF.

The chain combines TRBV7-3 with TRBJ2-3; the match to TRBD1 covers 9 bases. This CDR3 has 14 amino acids. Germline assignment: CDR1 SGHTA and CDR2 FQGTGA. V was clipped by 5 bases and J by 5 bases; unmatched bases: 5. Here the CDR3 DNA reads TGTGCCAGCAGCCTGACAGGGGGTCGAGATACGCAGTATTTT. As protein: CASSLTGGRDTQYF.

V is TRBV15 and J is TRBJ1-5, with 7 bases lining up with TRBD1. The CDR3 extends over 16 amino acids. Germline lookup yields CDR1 LNHNV and CDR2 YYDKDF (reference sequence). V lost 4 bases, J lost 2 bases, and 8 bases stayed unmatched. The CDR3 protein is CATSTPQGLGNQPQHF. The CDR3 nucleotides are TGTGCCACCAGCACCCCACAGGGGTTGGGCAATCAGCCCCAGCATTTT.

This clone has a handful of counts. This chain uses TRBV4-1 with TRBJ1-1; TRBD1 agrees at 9 bases. Germline V gene sequence: CDR1 MGHRA, CDR2 YSYEKL. J gave up 5 bases and V 3 bases, and 4 bases lay outside the gene matches. The CDR3 has 14 residues. CDR3 residues: CASSQTGGWTEAFF. The CDR3 DNA reads TGCGCCAGCAGCCAGACAGGGGGATGGACTGAAGCTTTCTTT.

The rearrangement uses TRBV4-1 and TRBJ1-2, with a possible D match to TRBD1 (5 bases). Germline V CDR1 and CDR2: MGHRA, YSYEKL. The CDR3 consists of 14 residues. V gave up 3 bases and J gave up 4 bases, with 12 bases separating them. The CDR3 loop is CASSHGTFTYGYTF. The CDR3 DNA follows: TGCGCCAGCAGCCACGGGACTTTTACCTATGGCTACACCTTC.

In this sample, this clone turned up a few times. The chain couples TRBV7-3 to TRBJ2-6, with a weak D call TRBD2 (5 bases). In germline, CDR1 is SGHTA, CDR2 FQGTGA. V lost 8 bases to trimming and J lost 0 bases, with 11 bases between them. The CDR3 is 15 amino acids. The CDR3 nucleotides read TGTGCCAGCGGTCGGGGTAGCTCTGGGGCCAACGTCCTGACTTTC. This codes for CASGRGSSGANVLTF.

A few counts support this clone. This rearrangement joins TRBV4-1 to TRBJ1-2; D is perhaps TRBD1 (5 bases). The V gene lost 6 bases and the J gene lost 2 bases, with 22 bases spanning the gap. The CDR3 has 17 residues. CDR1 is MGHRA and CDR2 is YSYEKL in the germline V gene. CDR3 sequence reads: CASSTGPQGSRNYGYTF. The CDR3 nucleotides are TGCGCCAGCAGTACCGGGCCTCAGGGATCCCGGAACTATGGCTACACCTTC.

The genes are TRBV18 and TRBJ2-1; 7 bases line up with TRBD1. The V gene's germline CDR1 is KGHSH and CDR2 LQKENI. This CDR3 is built from 15 residues. The J segment lost 2 bases and the V segment lost 3 bases, leaving 4 bases of the junction unmatched. Here the CDR3 reads CASSPDRLAYNEQFF. The CDR3 nucleotides are TGTGCCAGCTCACCGGACAGGCTAGCCTACAATGAGCAGTTCTTC.

The V gene is TRBV30, the J gene TRBJ2-1; possibly TRBD1 for D (5 bases). The CDR3 loop spans 14 amino acids. Deletions cut 6 bases from V and 0 bases from J, with 12 bases between. In germline, CDR1 is GTSNPN, CDR2 SVGIG (reference sequence). The CDR3 is CACGFQGSYNEQFF. The CDR3 nucleotides read TGTGCCTGCGGTTTCCAGGGCTCCTACAATGAGCAGTTCTTC.

This chain uses TRBV5-1 with TRBJ2-1, with 11 bases lining up with TRBD1. CDR1 and CDR2 from the germline V gene are SGHRS and YFSETQ. CDR3 length: 14 amino acids. V shed 2 bases and J 8 bases; nucleotides not matched to a gene: 3. CDR3 protein: CASSLGQGAHEQFF. The DNA of the CDR3 is TGCGCCAGCAGCTTAGGACAGGGGGCCCATGAGCAGTTCTTC.

This sequence joins TRBV19 and TRBJ2-1; 7 positions match TRBD2. The CDR3 consists of 15 residues. The V gene's germline CDR1 is LNHDA and CDR2 SQIVND (reference sequence). V was pared by 7 bases and J by 3 bases, with 9 bases of the junction left unmatched. The CDR3 protein is CASKEWEGIYNEQFF. Here the CDR3 DNA reads TGTGCCAGTAAGGAGTGGGAGGGCATCTACAATGAGCAGTTCTTC. The full variable domain, rest sourced from reference TRBV19 and TRBJ2-1, is DGGITQSPKYLFRKEGQNVTLSCEQNLNHDAMYWYRQDPGQGLRLIYYSQIVNDFQKGDIAEGYSVSREKKESFPLTVTSAQKNPTAFYLCASKEWEGIYNEQFFGPGTRLTVL.

The chain is built from TRBV30 and TRBJ2-1, with TRBD1 as a possible D gene (5 bases). CDR1 GTSNPN and CDR2 SVGIG come from the germline V gene (reference sequence). The V end was cut by 2 bases, the J end by 3 bases, with 8 bases between. There are 13 residues in the CDR3. CDR3 nucleotide sequence: TGTGCCTGGAGTCCCGACAGCTACAATGAGCAGTTCTTC. Translating gives CAWSPDSYNEQFF.

The chain is built from TRBV30 and TRBJ1-6; D might be TRBD1 (6 bases). Trimming cost V 5 bases and J 8 bases, with 13 bases left between them. The CDR3 is 13 residues long. In germline, CDR1 is GTSNPN, CDR2 SVGIG (reference sequence). The CDR3 region has the DNA TGTGCCTGGCACAGGGTCGAGGATTCACCCCTCCACTTT. This encodes CAWHRVEDSPLHF.

This clone was recorded a few times. The chain couples TRBV7-9 to TRBJ2-7, with unresolved D. This CDR3 has 15 residues. The germline V gene has CDR1 SEHNR and CDR2 FQNEAQ (reference sequence). Trimming left V 4 bases short and J 6 bases short, with 19 bases between. CDR3 sequence reads: CASSSAPRGEREQYF. Here the CDR3 DNA reads TGTGCCAGCAGCTCCGCCCCCCGTGGCGAGCGCGAGCAGTACTTC.

The chain recombines TRBV6-5 with TRBJ1-1, with 8 bases lining up with TRBD1. V lost 5 bases and J lost 5; bases outside the gene matches: 7. CDR1 is MNHEY, CDR2 SVGAGI, per germline. The CDR3 has 14 amino acids. CDR3 residues: CASSIGTGRTEAFF. Here the CDR3 DNA reads TGTGCCAGCAGTATCGGGACAGGTAGGACTGAAGCTTTCTTT.

This chain links TRBV5-1 with TRBJ2-5; TRBD2 agrees at 7 bases. Germline V gene data show CDR1 as SGHRS and CDR2 as YFSETQ. V dropped 4 bases and J dropped 9; count of bases not matched to a gene: 12. The CDR3 is made up of 14 amino acids. This chain's CDR3 is CASSQETSWAAQYF. CDR3 nucleotides: TGCGCCAGCAGCCAAGAGACTAGCTGGGCGGCCCAGTACTTC.

This clone has a handful of counts. The chain uses TRBV4-2 and TRBJ2-5; the match to TRBD2 covers 8 bases. There are 14 residues in the CDR3. Losses at the gene ends were 4 bases for V and 3 bases for J; bases not matched to a gene: 4. Per germline, CDR1 LGHNA and CDR2 YNFKEQ. The CDR3 region has the DNA TGTGCCAGCAGCCGGAGTAGCGGGGAAGAGACCCAGTACTTC. Translating gives CASSRSSGEETQYF.

This clone was counted between two and nine times. In nucleotides, the CDR3 is TGCGCCAGCAGTGAGTGGGGGGGACAGGGGGGTGAGACCCAGTACTTC. Encoded protein: CASSEWGGQGGETQYF. The chain uses TRBV10-2 and TRBJ2-5, with 11 bases that match TRBD1. CDR1 is WSHSY, CDR2 SAAADI, per germline. The CDR3 covers 16 residues. V lost 1 base and J lost 5; bases outside the gene matches: 6.

This chain links TRBV29-1 with TRBJ2-7; TRBD2 might be the D (5 bases). The CDR3 spans 14 residues. The V gene lost 6 bases and the J gene lost 0 bases, with 15 bases spanning the gap. Germline CDR1 and CDR2: SQVTM and ANQGSEA. CDR3 region: CSVNSGLSSYEQYF. The CDR3 bases are TGCAGCGTCAACAGCGGCCTGAGCTCCTACGAGCAGTACTTC.

The chain joins TRBV6-5 to TRBJ1-1; 8 positions agree with TRBD1. The germline V gene has CDR1 MNHEY and CDR2 SVGAGI. There are 16 residues in the CDR3. V dropped 3 bases and J dropped 2; count of bases not matched to a gene: 8. The CDR3: CASSYRLTGVNTEAFF. The CDR3, as DNA: TGTGCCAGCAGTTATCGGCTGACAGGGGTTAACACTGAAGCTTTCTTT.

This clone has more than one count but fewer than ten. V is TRBV5-1 and J is TRBJ2-1; the D gene is possibly TRBD1 (5 bases). V lost 4 bases and J lost 4, with 15 bases in between. This CDR3 region has 15 residues. The V gene's germline CDR1 is SGHRS and CDR2 YFSETQ. The CDR3 here is CASSPRVGLYNEQFF. The CDR3 DNA reads TGCGCCAGCAGCCCTCGAGTGGGGCTGTACAATGAGCAGTTCTTC.